Listed below are T cell receptor beta chains from one sample, sequenced in a study of tumor-infiltrating lymphocytes in primary liver carcinoma. TCRdb itself ran the multiplex PCR reads through MiXCR, one entry per CDR3 protein. The sample shows approximately 120,000 distinct CDR3 sequences, under 65% of them seen only once. The specimen sequenced was liver tumor tissue from sampling region 3. The receptors were sampled from a woman aged 55-69 years with primary liver carcinoma and hepatitis B virus infection. Both conserved end residues are part of each CDR3. For some rows the clone size is stated as once, few or many, or as a class when expanded; others skip it.

abundance	v_gene	j_gene	CDR3aa
-	TRBV5-1	TRBJ2-5	CASSLRDRAVTETQYF
many	TRBV4-1	TRBJ1-2	CASSPDRAYGYTF
many	TRBV5-1	TRBJ2-5	CASSLREGSYQETQYF
-	TRBV28	TRBJ2-1	CASSLFGGSLRNEQFF
-	TRBV28	TRBJ2-3	CASSPTRTCRRYTDTQYF
-	TRBV7-9	TRBJ1-2	CANSLGQALNYGYTF
-	TRBV19	TRBJ1-5	CGSRDRGPGNQPQHF
once	TRBV11-2	TRBJ1-3	CASSFPGGNTLCF
-	TRBV12-3/TRBV12-4	TRBJ1-2	CASSLGQITYYDYTF
-	TRBV28	TRBJ2-7	CASSLSSGQDWEQYF
many	TRBV30	TRBJ2-1	CAWSAFVGEQFF
-	TRBV5-4	TRBJ2-3	CTGSLAGTSGSRLNDTQYF
few	TRBV29-1	TRBJ2-7	CSVERGQGTEQYF
-	TRBV29-1	TRBJ1-2	CSVEWGAYCGYSF
-	TRBV12-3/TRBV12-4	TRBJ1-5	CASTDRTDQPQDF
-	TRBV6-1	TRBJ2-1	CASKRGLSDLNGQFF
-	TRBV11-2	TRBJ2-5	CASNLELATGGRQEIQYF
few	TRBV5-1	TRBJ2-7	CVSSLGLQGEQYF
-	TRBV4-2	TRBJ2-7	CVSSGGGRSYEQYF
many	TRBV6-1	TRBJ1-1	CASSVTRNTEAFF
-	TRBV12-3/TRBV12-4	TRBJ2-3	CASSSLGGRLAGENNNYDTQYF
-	TRBV5-6	TRBJ1-1	CANSLLGYTEVFF
many	TRBV4-1	TRBJ2-5	CASSQDLGDWETQYF
once	TRBV4-2	TRBJ2-1	CASRLQSGRAGNEQFF
medium-sized	TRBV11-2	TRBJ1-3	CASTPYSGNTIYF
-	TRBV4-1	TRBJ2-7	CASSLRERSYELYF
many	TRBV11-3	TRBJ2-1	CASSQAAGAVNEQFF
-	TRBV28	TRBJ1-1	CASSWTGGGTEAFF
many	TRBV12-3/TRBV12-4	TRBJ2-1	CASSSPPGTSGSEGPTNEQFF
-	TRBV7-9	TRBJ2-1	CASSPQGAQGNEQFF
once	TRBV11-2	TRBJ2-7	CANGLDPGHTSEQYF
few	TRBV18	TRBJ1-3	CASSPNPQIQGVVRF
-	TRBV11-2	TRBJ2-1	CASSLAPTSYNEQFF
-	TRBV11-2	TRBJ2-5	CASILDPGPPWAGPQETQYF
-	TRBV6-1	TRBJ2-7	CASMSVRGAYDQYF
-	TRBV28	TRBJ2-5	CASTGATSAIMETQYF
-	TRBV5-1	TRBJ2-1	CASSFSGSRNQQFF
many	TRBV6-5	TRBJ1-3	CATLSSSGNTIYF
many	TRBV4-1	TRBJ1-5	CASSRGQTNQPQHF
many	TRBV7-8	TRBJ2-5	CASSPSGTHIGETQYF
few	TRBV18	TRBJ2-7	CASSPGSRLYEQYF
-	TRBV29-1	TRBJ1-5	CGVGENSNQPQPF
-	TRBV28	TRBJ1-2	CASSRAPGVIVGYTF
medium-sized	TRBV11-3	TRBJ2-7	CASSVGGPSYEQYF
-	TRBV11-2	TRBJ2-7	CASSSHLGQVYEQYF
-	TRBV28	TRBJ2-5	CASSLKEAQYF
-	TRBV13	TRBJ2-3	CASSSLRQDSTDTQYF
few	TRBV18	TRBJ1-2	CASSPGQGPNYGYTF
many	TRBV10-3	TRBJ2-2	CAIRSGAGELFF
few	TRBV6-1	TRBJ2-5	CASSEAGTGDKYF
many	TRBV28	TRBJ1-5	CASSLGTAVTAQHF
-	TRBV7-9	TRBJ2-3	CASSPPPGESTDTQYF